The source of this TCR beta chain is a study of blood T cell repertoires in COVID-19 (dated by TCRdb to about 2020). Background on the whole study: Samples covering the acute and convalescent phases of COVID-19 were provided by collaborators in the United States, Italy and Spain. The material from the prospective study consisted of cDNA or gDNA derived from T cells, B-cell-depleted T cells, or PBMCs. The dataset comprised deeply sampled blood TCRbeta repertoires from subjects exposed to, actively infected with, or recovered from COVID-19. A freely available public database, intended as a resource for researchers studying the immune response to SARS-CoV-2, is where the repertoires were released. Samples were obtained from the ongoing ImmuneRACE study (first 160 participants) and from 1,254 subjects provided by 6 global collaborators. Sample metadata almost always included a de-identified subject ID, COVID-19 status, age in years and sex. Where available, HLA class I and class II types were taken from metadata supplied by the sample provider and were not determined by assay-based typing. The investigation overall reported the following: How much clinical and demographic metadata was included differed by source and by participant, and the metadata was provided uncurated.

As to this clone: The antigen it recognizes is unknown. Base-call qualities are not available, and no considerably larger clone is one nucleotide away.

TCRbeta CDR3 regions were amplified from genomic DNA using the immunoSEQ Assay, a bias-controlled multiplex PCR. Under the source paper's analysis protocol: Within the assay, amplification of reference gene primers was used to estimate how many nucleated cells each sample contained. Sequence reads were collapsed and filtered to measure the absolute abundance of every unique TCRbeta CDR3 rearrangement. Productive Simpson clonality was computed per sample as the square root of Simpson's diversity index over productive rearrangements. TCRdb obtained this table from immuneACCESS and retained in-frame rearrangements with V and J assigned. These tables miss some clones; where compared with another copy, unresolved V genes account for less than half of the shortfall, and the remainder is unexplained. D and trimming come from the DNA, and the V and J calls and clone size come from that table. The sample has some 220,000 clones on record, 84% of them singletons. The biggest ten clones account for approximately 10% of the sample.

Each collaborating institution followed its own protocols to collect whole blood in K2EDTA tubes. For TCRbeta analysis, collaborator samples were shipped as frozen whole blood, as isolated PBMCs, or as DNA extracted from either sample type. CDR3 length: 16 amino acids, cysteine to phenylalanine. The CDR3 DNA has 48 bases and is translated from base 1. The germline V and J ends show losses of 4 bases and 3 bases respectively, and no gene match explains 2 bases of the junction. From the germline V gene, CDR1 is SGHAT and CDR2 is FQNNGV. The sequencing input was peripheral blood. The source is a man aged 50 or older with active or convalescent COVID-19. The rearrangement joined TRBV11-2 to TRBJ2-2, with 13 bases aligning to TRBD2. CDR3 reads: CASSSGLAGDTGELFF. The DNA sequence is as follows: TGTGCCAGCAGCTCAGGACTAGCGGGAGACACCGGGGAGCTGTTTTTT. The reference TRBV11-2 and TRBJ2-2 proteins fill in what lies around the CDR3, so the full variable domain reads EAGVAQSPRYKIIEKRQSVAFWCNPISGHATLYWYQQILGQGPKLLIQFQNNGVVDDSQLPKDRFSAERLKGVDSTLKIQPAKLEDSAVYLCASSSGLAGDTGELFFGEGSRLTVL.